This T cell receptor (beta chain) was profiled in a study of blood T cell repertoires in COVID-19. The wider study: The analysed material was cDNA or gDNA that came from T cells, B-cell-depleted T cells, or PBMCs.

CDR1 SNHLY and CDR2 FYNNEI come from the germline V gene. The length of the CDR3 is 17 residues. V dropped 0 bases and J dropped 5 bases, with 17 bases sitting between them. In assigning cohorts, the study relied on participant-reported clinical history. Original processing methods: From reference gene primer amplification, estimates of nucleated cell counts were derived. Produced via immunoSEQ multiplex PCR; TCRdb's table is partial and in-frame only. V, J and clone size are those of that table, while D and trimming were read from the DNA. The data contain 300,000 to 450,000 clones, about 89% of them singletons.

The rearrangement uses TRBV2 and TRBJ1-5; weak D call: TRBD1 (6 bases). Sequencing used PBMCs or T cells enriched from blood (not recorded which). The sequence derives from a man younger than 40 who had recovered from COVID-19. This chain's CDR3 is CASSEAQRTEGDQPQHF. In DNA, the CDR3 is TGTGCCAGCAGTGAAGCGCAGCGGACAGAGGGGGATCAGCCCCAGCATTTT.